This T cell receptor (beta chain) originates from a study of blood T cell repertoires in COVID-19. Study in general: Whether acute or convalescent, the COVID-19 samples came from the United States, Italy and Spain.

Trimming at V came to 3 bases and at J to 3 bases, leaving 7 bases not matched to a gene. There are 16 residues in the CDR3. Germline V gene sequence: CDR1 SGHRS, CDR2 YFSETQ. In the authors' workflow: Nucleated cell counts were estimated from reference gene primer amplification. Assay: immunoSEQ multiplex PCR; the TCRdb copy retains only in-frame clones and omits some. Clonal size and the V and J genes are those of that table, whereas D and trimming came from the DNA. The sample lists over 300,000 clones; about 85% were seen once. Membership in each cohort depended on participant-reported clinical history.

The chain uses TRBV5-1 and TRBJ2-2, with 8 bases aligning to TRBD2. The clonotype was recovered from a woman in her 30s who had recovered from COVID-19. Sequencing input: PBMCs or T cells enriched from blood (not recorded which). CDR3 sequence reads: CASSSGGGGYTGELFF. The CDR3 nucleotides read TGCGCCAGCAGCTCCGGTGGCGGGGGGTACACCGGGGAGCTGTTTTTT.